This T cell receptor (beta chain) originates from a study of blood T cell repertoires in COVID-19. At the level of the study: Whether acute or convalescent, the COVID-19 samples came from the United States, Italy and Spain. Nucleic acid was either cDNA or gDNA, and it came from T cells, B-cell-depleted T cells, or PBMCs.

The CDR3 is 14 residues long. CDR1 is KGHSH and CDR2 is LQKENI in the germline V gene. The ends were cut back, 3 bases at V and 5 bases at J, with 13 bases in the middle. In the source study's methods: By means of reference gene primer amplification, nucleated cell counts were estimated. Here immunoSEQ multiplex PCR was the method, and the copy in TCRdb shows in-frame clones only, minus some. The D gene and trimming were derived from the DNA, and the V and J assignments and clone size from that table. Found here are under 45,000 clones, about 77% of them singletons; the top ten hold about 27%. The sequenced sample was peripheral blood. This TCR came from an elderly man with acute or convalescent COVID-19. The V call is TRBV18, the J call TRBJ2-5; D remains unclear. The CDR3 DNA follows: TGTGCCAGCTCACCGGCCGTGGGCCGGGAGACCCAGTACTTC. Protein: CASSPAVGRETQYF.